Below, 10 T cell receptor beta chains from the same sample are listed, as sequenced in a study of T cell repertoires in cytomegalovirus infection. In TCRdb, the reads were re-called with MiXCR into one record per CDR3 protein. Altogether 230,000 or so distinct CDR3 sequences are present, around two fifths being singletons, with the ten largest covering 55% to 60%. No antigens are known for them. The source material was CD8+ T cells from cultured PBMCs, sampled from culture after CMV antigen stimulation. The receptors were gathered from a human donor in good health (CMV status not recorded). Some clones in this sample may be carry-over from other donors' samples.

This rearrangement joins TRBV19 to TRBJ1-1; D uncertain. The CDR3 covers 14 residues. Looked up from germline, CDR1 is LNHDA and CDR2 is SQIVND (reference sequence). V shed 3 bases and J shed 0 bases, with 8 bases lying between them. In nucleotides, the CDR3 is TGTGCCAGTAGTATGGACTTGATGAACACTGAAGCTTTCTTT. As protein: CASSMDLMNTEAFF.

This clonotype occurred a few times. The rearrangement links TRBV6-1 to TRBJ2-5; D is ambiguous. This CDR3 has 16 amino acids. Germline V gene lookup returns CDR1 MNHNS and CDR2 SASEGT. The V and J ends lost 4 bases and 0 bases respectively, with 15 bases between them. CDR3 residues: CASSVLRRWNQETQYF. CDR3 DNA: TGTGCCAGCAGTGTCCTCCGAAGATGGAACCAAGAGACCCAGTACTTC.

This clonotype was seen repeatedly, ten times or more. The chain joins TRBV7-2 to TRBJ1-5; a possible D gene is TRBD1 (5 bases). CDR3 length equals 12 residues. Germline CDR1 SGHTA, CDR2 FQGNSA. Trimming removed 3 bases at V and 10 bases at J, with 10 bases between. The CDR3 loop is CASSFAGSPQHF. The CDR3 DNA is TGTGCCAGCAGCTTTGCAGGGTCACCCCAGCATTTT.

This chain connects TRBV28 to TRBJ2-7; D possibly uses TRBD1 or TRBD2 (5 bases each). CDR1 MDHEN and CDR2 SYDVKM come from the germline V gene. The CDR3 covers 17 residues. V was clipped by 6 bases and J by 0 bases, with 21 bases between them. CDR3 DNA sequence: TGTGCCAGCAGGGGGGTGGACATCTTAAGGGACTCCTACGAGCAGTACTTC. It is translated as CASRGVDILRDSYEQYF.

The rearrangement joins TRBV7-6 to TRBJ2-1; D gene uncertain. V was shortened by 5 bases and J by 2 bases, with 10 bases between the two germline ends. The CDR3 contains 14 residues. Germline V gives CDR1 SGHVS, CDR2 FNYEAQ. The CDR3 reads CASSPSVAYNEQFF. The CDR3 DNA reads TGTGCCAGCAGCCCTTCTGTGGCCTACAATGAGCAGTTCTTC.

This clonotype was seen a handful of times. V usage is TRBV2 and J usage is TRBJ2-7, with D unresolved. The CDR3 length is 16 residues. Germline V lookup: CDR1 SNHLY, CDR2 FYNNEI. V shed 0 bases and J shed 6 bases, with 18 bases lying between them. CDR3 sequence (DNA): TGTGCCAGCAGTGAAGCATTGGGCCTACTGGTCGGCGAGCAGTACTTC. It codes for CASSEALGLLVGEQYF.

This chain connects TRBV7-6 to TRBJ1-2, with 7 nucleotides matching TRBD1. The CDR3 loop spans 15 amino acids. Unmatched junction bases numbered 12, after V lost 5 bases and J lost 6 bases. Germline V lookup: CDR1 SGHVS, CDR2 FNYEAQ. CDR3 loop: CASSMAGTEFDGYTF. As DNA, the CDR3 is TGTGCCAGCAGCATGGCCGGGACAGAATTTGATGGCTACACCTTC.

The chain couples TRBV7-2 to TRBJ2-3, with TRBD2 identical over 11 bases. The CDR3 runs to 14 residues. The V gene end was trimmed by 7 bases and the J gene end by 4 bases; junction bases not matched to a gene: 4. Per the germline V gene, CDR1 is SGHTA and CDR2 is FQGNSA. Here the CDR3 DNA reads TGTGCCAGCACCCGACTAGCGGGACCAGATACGCAGTATTTT. Translation: CASTRLAGPDTQYF.

The chain is built from TRBV20-1 and TRBJ2-1; TRBD2 is a possible D gene (6 bases). Germline V CDR1 and CDR2: DFQATT, SNEGSKA (reference sequence). The CDR3 consists of 16 residues. Trimming stripped 0 bases from V and 7 bases from J, with 19 bases between. CDR3 DNA: TGCAGTGCTAGAGATCATGAACTAGCAGGCTTGAATGAGCAGTTCTTC. Its translation is CSARDHELAGLNEQFF.

The chain carries TRBV7-9 and TRBJ1-2, with 8 positions matching TRBD1. Germline values: CDR1 SEHNR, CDR2 FQNEAQ (reference sequence). The junction had 6 bases not matched to a gene; V was cut back by 2 bases and J by 1 base. CDR3 length: 16 residues. The CDR3 reads CASSLPRDRFNYGYTF. CDR3 nucleotide sequence: TGTGCCAGCAGCTTACCCCGGGACAGGTTTAACTATGGCTACACCTTC. Full variable domain (missing parts from reference TRBV7-9 and TRBJ1-2): DTGVSQNPRHKITKRGQNVTFRCDPISEHNRLYWYRQTLGQGPEFLTYFQNEAQLEKSRLLSDRFSAERPKGSFSTLEIQRTEQGDSAMYLCASSLPRDRFNYGYTFGSGTRLTVV.